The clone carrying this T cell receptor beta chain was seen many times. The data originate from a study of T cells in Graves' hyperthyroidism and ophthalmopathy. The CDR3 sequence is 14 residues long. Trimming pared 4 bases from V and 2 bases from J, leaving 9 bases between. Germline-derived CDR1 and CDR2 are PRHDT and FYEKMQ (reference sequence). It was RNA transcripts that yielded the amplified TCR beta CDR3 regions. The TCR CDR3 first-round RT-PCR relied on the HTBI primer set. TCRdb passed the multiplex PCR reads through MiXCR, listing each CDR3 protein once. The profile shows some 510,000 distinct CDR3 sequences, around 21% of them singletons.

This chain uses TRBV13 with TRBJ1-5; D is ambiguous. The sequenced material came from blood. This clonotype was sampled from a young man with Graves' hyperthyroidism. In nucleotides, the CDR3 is TGTGCCAGCAGCTCCCGACGAGGCAATCAGCCCCAGCATTTT. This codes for CASSSRRGNQPQHF.